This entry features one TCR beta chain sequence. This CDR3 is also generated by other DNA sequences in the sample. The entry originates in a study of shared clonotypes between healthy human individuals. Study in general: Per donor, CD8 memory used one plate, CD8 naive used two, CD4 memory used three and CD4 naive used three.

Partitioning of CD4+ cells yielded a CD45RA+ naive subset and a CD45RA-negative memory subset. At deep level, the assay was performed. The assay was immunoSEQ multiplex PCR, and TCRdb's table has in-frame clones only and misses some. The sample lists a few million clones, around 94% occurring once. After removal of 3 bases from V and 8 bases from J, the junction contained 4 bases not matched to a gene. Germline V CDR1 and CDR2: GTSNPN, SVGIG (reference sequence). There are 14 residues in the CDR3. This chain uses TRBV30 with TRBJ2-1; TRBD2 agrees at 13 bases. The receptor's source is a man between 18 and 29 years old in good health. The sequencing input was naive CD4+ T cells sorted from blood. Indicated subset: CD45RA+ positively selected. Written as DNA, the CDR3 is TGTGCCTGGAGCGGACTAGCGGGAGTTGATGAGCAGTTCTTC. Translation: CAWSGLAGVDEQFF.